The 32 T cell receptor beta chains below all came from one sample that was sequenced in a study of blood T cell repertoires in COVID-19. Clones were read by immunoSEQ multiplex PCR, and TCRdb kept only the in-frame ones, dropping some. This sample has 260,000 or so clones, with approximately 84% found just once. Sequenced: peripheral blood. The source is a human donor in a cohort sampled during active COVID-19.

This chain uses TRBV10-2 with TRBJ2-7, with 9 bases aligning to TRBD2. Germline CDR1 is WSHSY and CDR2 is SAAADI. The CDR3 runs 17 residues. Trimming at V came to 2 bases and at J to 2 bases, leaving 10 bases not matched to a gene. The CDR3 DNA sequence: TGCGCCAGCAGTGAGCCGCGTAGCGGGAGAAGGCCCTACGAGCAGTACTTC. This translates into CASSEPRSGRRPYEQYF.

J is TRBJ1-5 and V is TRBV19, with 9 positions matching TRBD1. Germline V CDR1 and CDR2: LNHDA, SQIVND (reference sequence). There are 16 residues in the CDR3. V shed 1 base, J shed 5 bases, and the junction held 6 bases outside the gene matches. This CDR3 is CASSIVPRDRDQPQHF. CDR3 coding DNA: TGTGCCAGTAGTATAGTCCCTCGGGACAGGGATCAGCCCCAGCATTTT.

The sample holds a few counts of this clone. The chain employs TRBV9 and TRBJ1-1; TRBD1 agrees at 7 bases. The CDR3 covers 14 residues. Losses at the gene ends were 4 bases for V and 5 bases for J; bases not matched to a gene: 8. The germline CDR1 and CDR2 sequences are SGDLS and YYNGEE. The CDR3 DNA sequence: TGTGCCAGCAGCCCTATGGCAGGGGGGACTGAAGCTTTCTTT. Its translation is CASSPMAGGTEAFF.

For this clone: Germline and junction disagree at one end, which may indicate a read error. The chain has TRBV3-1 (or the pseudogene TRBV3-2) and TRBJ1-2; a weak D match, TRBD1 (5 bases). The length of the CDR3 is 17 residues. Germline V lookup: CDR1 LGHDT, CDR2 YNNKEL (reference sequence). CDR3 sequence reads: CASSRARRGPAIYGYIF. Written as DNA, the CDR3 is TGTGCCAGCAGCCGAGCCCGGCGGGGACCAGCGATATATGGCTACATCTTC.

This rearrangement joins TRBV2 to TRBJ2-7, with 14 bases fitting TRBD2. The CDR3 has 19 residues. Trimming took 6 bases from V and 0 from J; bases not matched to a gene: 13. The germline gives CDR1 SNHLY, CDR2 FYNNEI. As DNA, the CDR3 is TGTGCCAGCAGGGCCGGGACTAGCGGGGGAAGAATGCCCTCCTACGAGCAGTACTTC. Protein: CASRAGTSGGRMPSYEQYF.

This chain uses TRBV28 with TRBJ2-3, with D maybe TRBD2 (7 bases). V was pared by 6 bases and J by 4 bases, with 14 bases between. There are 14 residues in the CDR3. CDR1 and CDR2 from the germline V gene are MDHEN and SYDVKM. The CDR3 region is CASRTGGRADTQYF. DNA for the CDR3: TGTGCCAGCAGGACGGGGGGCCGGGCAGATACGCAGTATTTT.

This sequence joins TRBV29-1 and TRBJ2-4; 7 bases match TRBD1. The CDR3 runs to 12 residues. The V gene's germline CDR1 is SQVTM and CDR2 ANQGSEA. The V and J ends lost 8 bases and 6 bases, in that order; junction bases with no gene match: 7. CDR3 nucleotide sequence: TGCAGCTCGACAGGGTCGGGAAACATTCAGTACTTC. Its protein product is CSSTGSGNIQYF.

This chain joins TRBV18 and TRBJ2-2, with D unclear. Per germline, CDR1 KGHSH and CDR2 LQKENI. CDR3 length: 18 amino acids. V was clipped by 6 bases and J by 3 bases, with 23 bases between them. CDR3 nucleotide sequence: TGTGCCAGCTCGCCCCTACCAGGCCCAGCCAGTCACACCGGGGAGCTGTTTTTT. This encodes CASSPLPGPASHTGELFF.

The chain carries TRBV13 and TRBJ1-2, with 7 positions matching TRBD1. The V segment lost 0 bases and the J segment 5 bases; nucleotides outside the gene matches: 6. The CDR3 is 15 amino acids. Germline V lookup: CDR1 PRHDT, CDR2 FYEKMQ (reference sequence). This chain's CDR3 is CASSLGTGRKYGYTF. The CDR3 region has the DNA TGTGCCAGCAGCTTAGGGACAGGGCGGAAATATGGCTACACCTTC.

The table lists this clone with many counts. J is TRBJ2-3 and V is TRBV18; D perhaps matches TRBD1 (6 bases). The V gene lost 3 bases and the J gene lost 1 base, with 17 bases spanning the gap. The V gene's germline CDR1 is KGHSH and CDR2 LQKENI. The CDR3 is 17 amino acids. The CDR3 DNA reads as TGTGCCAGCTCACCCAGCTTGGTACAGGGAGGCACAGATACGCAGTATTTT. This encodes CASSPSLVQGGTDTQYF.

This clone has more than one count but fewer than ten. This rearrangement joins TRBV7-2 to TRBJ1-2; the D is unclear. With 5 bases removed from V and 0 bases from J, the gap between germline ends came to 13 bases. Germline lookup yields CDR1 SGHTA and CDR2 FQGNSA. The CDR3 is 15 amino acids. CDR3 DNA sequence: TGTGCCAGCAGCGCTTATTCGGTAGCTAACTATGGCTACACCTTC. It translates to CASSAYSVANYGYTF.

This chain joins TRBV4-1 and TRBJ1-2; 9 bases line up with TRBD1. Germline trimming cut 4 bases from V and 0 bases from J; bases unmatched to any gene: 6. The CDR3 runs 16 residues. Germline loops: CDR1 MGHRA, CDR2 YSYEKL. The CDR3 nucleotides are TGCGCCAGCAGCCCCGGGACAGGGCTTACTAACTATGGCTACACCTTC. As protein: CASSPGTGLTNYGYTF.

The rearrangement joins TRBV4-2 to TRBJ1-1; D perhaps matches TRBD1 (6 bases). CDR3 size: 15 residues. Germline values: CDR1 LGHNA, CDR2 YNFKEQ. The V end was cut by 1 base, the J end by 4 bases, with 13 bases between. CDR3 sequence: CASSQGRGAVTEAFF. CDR3 bases: TGTGCCAGCAGCCAAGGGCGGGGGGCCGTCACTGAAGCTTTCTTT.

The chain combines TRBV18 with TRBJ2-3; TRBD1 aligns across 8 bases. Trimming removed 6 bases from V and 0 bases from J; junction bases left unmatched: 2. The CDR3 covers 14 residues. Germline V gives CDR1 KGHSH, CDR2 LQKENI. This CDR3 reads CASSRQGSTDTQYF. DNA of the CDR3: TGTGCCAGCTCCAGACAGGGGAGCACAGATACGCAGTATTTT.

The rearrangement uses TRBV2 and TRBJ2-3; 10 bases line up with TRBD2. The CDR3 totals 18 residues. Germline V gene sequence: CDR1 SNHLY, CDR2 FYNNEI. V lost 2 bases and J lost 4; bases outside the gene matches: 12. In DNA, the CDR3 is TGTGCCAGCAGTGAAACGACTAGCGGGCGCCCTCGGGCAGATACGCAGTATTTT. Translating gives CASSETTSGRPRADTQYF.

V and J are TRBV10-2 and TRBJ2-7; 14 bases are shared with TRBD2. Trimming at V came to 6 bases and at J to 4 bases, leaving 5 bases not matched to a gene. Germline V gives CDR1 WSHSY, CDR2 SAAADI. CDR3 length: 15 amino acids. DNA of the CDR3: TGCGCCAGCAGCAAAGGGACTAGCGGGAGTTACGAGCAGTACTTC. Translation: CASSKGTSGSYEQYF.

This rearrangement joins TRBV6-4 to TRBJ2-7, with a weak D call TRBD2 (5 bases). CDR3 length: 17 residues. V shed 6 bases and J shed 1 base, with 22 bases lying between them. The germline V gene has CDR1 MRHNA and CDR2 SNTAGT. The CDR3 sequence: CASRRAPGLARSYEQYF. The CDR3 DNA reads TGTGCCAGCAGGAGGGCCCCGGGCCTGGCCCGATCCTACGAGCAGTACTTC.

The J gene is TRBJ1-5, the V gene TRBV6-5; TRBD1 matches at 7 bases. The ends lost 5 bases at V and 3 bases at J; junction bases unmatched: 4. The length of the CDR3 is 14 residues. Germline V gene lookup returns CDR1 MNHEY and CDR2 SVGAGI. The CDR3 coding sequence is TGTGCCAGCAGTACGGACAGGAACAATCAGCCCCAGCATTTT. Protein sequence: CASSTDRNNQPQHF.

The chain carries TRBV9 and TRBJ2-5, with a tentative D call TRBD1 (6 bases). The V gene's germline CDR1 is SGDLS and CDR2 YYNGEE. Trimming removed 4 bases at V and 3 bases at J, with 16 bases between. This CDR3 is 15 amino acids long. CDR3 in amino acids: CASSHARDKKETQYF. The DNA for the CDR3 is TGTGCCAGCAGCCATGCCCGGGACAAGAAAGAGACCCAGTACTTC.

This sequence joins TRBV4-3 and TRBJ1-4; no clear D gene. Trimming removed 1 base at V and 7 bases at J, with 16 bases between. Germline V gene lookup returns CDR1 LGHNA and CDR2 YSLEER. This CDR3 is 16 amino acids long. The CDR3 here is CASSQVFRGISEKLFF. The CDR3 DNA sequence: TGCGCCAGCAGCCAAGTATTCCGGGGAATCAGTGAAAAACTGTTTTTT.

The J gene is TRBJ2-1, the V gene TRBV7-8, with TRBD1 identical over 10 bases. The CDR3 consists of 15 residues. The trim removed 4 bases at V and 7 bases at J, leaving 7 bases unmatched. Germline assignment: CDR1 SGHVS and CDR2 FQNEAQ. CDR3 loop: CASSSTTGQGNEQFF. CDR3 in DNA: TGTGCCAGCAGCTCGACGACGGGACAGGGGAATGAGCAGTTCTTC.

The V call is TRBV7-6, the J call TRBJ2-7, with D possibly being TRBD2 (6 bases). The V and J ends lost 5 bases and 0 bases respectively, with 17 bases between them. The CDR3 has 16 amino acids. Germline V CDR1 and CDR2: SGHVS, FNYEAQ. The CDR3 loop is CASSNLRDFSSYEQYF. The CDR3 DNA is TGTGCCAGCAGCAACCTCCGGGACTTCTCCTCCTACGAGCAGTACTTC. The full variable domain, rest sourced from reference TRBV7-6 and TRBJ2-7, is GAGVSQSPRYKVTKRGQDVALRCDPISGHVSLYWYRQALGQGPEFLTYFNYEAQQDKSGLPNDRFSAERPEGSISTLTIQRTEQRDSAMYRCASSNLRDFSSYEQYFGPGTRLTVT.

The genes are TRBV7-6 and TRBJ2-5; 7 nucleotides agree with TRBD1. CDR3 size: 15 residues. Looked up from germline, CDR1 is SGHVS and CDR2 is FNYEAQ. The trim removed 2 bases at V and 4 bases at J, leaving 7 bases unmatched. CDR3 nucleotide sequence: TGTGCCAGCAGCTTATTAGGGGACAGCGGAGAGACCCAGTACTTC. Translation: CASSLLGDSGETQYF.

The gene calls are TRBV19 and TRBJ2-1; TRBD2 aligns across 10 bases. Germline V gene sequence: CDR1 LNHDA, CDR2 SQIVND (reference sequence). The CDR3 covers 15 residues. Trimming cost V 4 bases and J 4 bases; bases outside gene matches: 4. CDR3: CASSTSGSRYNEQFF. In DNA, the CDR3 is TGTGCCAGTAGTACTAGCGGGAGTCGGTACAATGAGCAGTTCTTC.

The chain recombines TRBV5-1 with TRBJ2-3, with 10 bases lining up with TRBD2. Germline V gene data show CDR1 as SGHRS and CDR2 as YFSETQ. V gave up 0 bases and J gave up 2 bases; unmatched junction bases: 6. The CDR3 length is 17 residues. This CDR3 reads CASSLDLAGDYTDTQYF. CDR3 nucleotides: TGCGCCAGCAGCTTGGATCTAGCGGGGGATTACACAGATACGCAGTATTTT. Full variable domain (outside the CDR3, taken from reference TRBV5-1 and TRBJ2-3): KAGVTQTPRYLIKTRGQQVTLSCSPISGHRSVSWYQQTPGQGLQFLFEYFSETQRNKGNFPGRFSGRQFSNSRSEMNVSTLELGDSALYLCASSLDLAGDYTDTQYFGPGTRLTVL.

The chain has TRBV29-1 and TRBJ2-4, with TRBD1 matching over 10 bases. Per germline, CDR1 SQVTM and CDR2 ANQGSEA. This CDR3 has 13 amino acids. V was pared by 5 bases and J by 7 bases, with 5 bases of the junction left unmatched. CDR3 DNA: TGCAGCGTTATGGGACAGGGGAGTAACATTCAGTACTTC. The encoded protein is CSVMGQGSNIQYF.

This chain connects TRBV20-1 to TRBJ2-1, with 9 bases that match TRBD2. With V trimmed by 5 bases and J by 5 bases, 10 bases remained unmatched. Germline lookup yields CDR1 DFQATT and CDR2 SNEGSKA (reference sequence). The CDR3 has 15 amino acids. CDR3 nucleotide sequence: TGCAGTGCTCGTGATAGCGGGAGTAGCCACAATGAGCAGTTCTTC. This gives the protein CSARDSGSSHNEQFF.

This chain connects TRBV2 to TRBJ2-5; TRBD1 aligns across 7 bases. Germline loops: CDR1 SNHLY, CDR2 FYNNEI. Germline trimming cut 1 base from V and 5 bases from J; bases unmatched to any gene: 4. The CDR3 spans 14 residues. CDR3 protein: CASSEVRGKETQYF. The CDR3 DNA sequence: TGTGCCAGCAGTGAAGTCAGGGGGAAGGAGACCCAGTACTTC.

The rearrangement joins TRBV28 to TRBJ1-2; D call uncertain. The CDR3 covers 13 residues. Germline V gene sequence: CDR1 MDHEN, CDR2 SYDVKM. Trimming cost V 3 bases and J 14 bases, with 19 bases left between them. The CDR3 coding sequence is TGTGCCAGCAGTTTCCTTGATACCCCCTCCGAGACCTTC. Its protein product is CASSFLDTPSETF.

V usage is TRBV9 and J usage is TRBJ2-2; D is perhaps TRBD1 (5 bases). Trimming shortened V by 4 bases and J by 4 bases, and 14 bases separated the two germline ends. CDR1 is SGDLS and CDR2 is YYNGEE in the germline V gene. There are 15 residues in the CDR3. Written as DNA, the CDR3 is TGTGCCAGCAGCTCTCGCCAGGGTGGCACCGGGGAGCTGTTTTTT. Protein product: CASSSRQGGTGELFF.

Written as DNA, the CDR3 is TGTGCCAGCTCCGAAGGACTTAACACAGATACGCAGTATTTT. Amino acid sequence: CASSEGLNTDTQYF. This rearrangement joins TRBV18 to TRBJ2-3; TRBD2 might be the D (5 bases). CDR3 length: 14 amino acids. CDR1 and CDR2 from the germline V gene are KGHSH and LQKENI. Trimming stripped 6 bases from V and 2 bases from J, with 12 bases between.

The V call is TRBV5-4, the J call TRBJ2-7; 7 bases are shared with TRBD1. The CDR3 is 15 amino acids. The J segment lost 3 bases and the V segment lost 0 bases, leaving 6 bases of the junction unmatched. CDR1 and CDR2 from the germline V gene are SGHNT and YYREEE (reference sequence). CDR3 DNA: TGTGCCAGCAGCTTGGGACAGGGAGCTTTCTACGAGCAGTACTTC. Protein: CASSLGQGAFYEQYF.